This note documents a single T cell receptor (beta chain) sequence. Its antigen is unknown. 13 Jbeta primers and 60 Vbeta primers were used for the PCR. Profiled with immunoSEQ multiplex PCR; TCRdb holds only in-frame clones, not every one. The sample includes around 140,000 clones, 82% seen only once; the top ten take less than 10%. The data originate from a study of cytomegalovirus exposure and HLA in healthy donors. Overall study findings and caveats: V- and J-gene trimming in TCR beta was tied to a missense DCLRE1C variant by an analysis performed later. Available immune exposure information covered CMV serostatus only. Cytomegalovirus association was assigned to over 150 TCR beta chains.

Germline V lookup: CDR1 LGHNA, CDR2 YSLEER. The CDR3 totals 14 residues. Trimming removed 4 bases from V and 5 bases from J; junction bases left unmatched: 7. The source is a woman in her 50s in good health and CMV-seropositive. V gene TRBV4-3 combines with J gene TRBJ2-7; TRBD1 aligns across 8 bases. The sequenced sample was PBMCs. The chain's CDR3 is CASSPRQGIHEQYF. The CDR3 nucleotides are TGCGCCAGCAGCCCCCGACAGGGGATCCACGAGCAGTACTTC.